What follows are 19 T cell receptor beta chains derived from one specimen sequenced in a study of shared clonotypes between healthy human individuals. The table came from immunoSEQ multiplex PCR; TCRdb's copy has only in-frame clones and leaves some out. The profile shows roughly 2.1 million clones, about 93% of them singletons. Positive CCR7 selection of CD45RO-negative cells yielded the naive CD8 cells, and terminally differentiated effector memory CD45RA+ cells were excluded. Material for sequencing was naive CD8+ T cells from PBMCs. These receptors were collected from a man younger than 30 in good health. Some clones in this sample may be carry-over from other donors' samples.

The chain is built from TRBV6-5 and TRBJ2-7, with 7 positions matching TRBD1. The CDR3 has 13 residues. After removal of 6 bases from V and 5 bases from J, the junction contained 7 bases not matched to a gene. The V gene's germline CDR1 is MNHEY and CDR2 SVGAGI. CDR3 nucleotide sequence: TGTGCCAGCAGCGACAGGGTAGGGGACGAGCAGTACTTC. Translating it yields CASSDRVGDEQYF.

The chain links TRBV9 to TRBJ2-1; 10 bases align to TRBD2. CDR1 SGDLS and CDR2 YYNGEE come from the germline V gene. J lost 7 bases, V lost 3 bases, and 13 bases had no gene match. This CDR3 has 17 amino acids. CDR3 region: CASSAQWGLAGVNEQFF. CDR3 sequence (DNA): TGTGCCAGCAGCGCCCAATGGGGGCTAGCGGGAGTAAATGAGCAGTTCTTC.

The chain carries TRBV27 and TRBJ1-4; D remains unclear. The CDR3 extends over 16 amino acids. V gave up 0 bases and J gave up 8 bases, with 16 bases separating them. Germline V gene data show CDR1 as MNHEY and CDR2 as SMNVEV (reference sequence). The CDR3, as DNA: TGTGCCAGCAGTTTATCGTTCTTGACGGGGTACGAAAAACTGTTTTTT. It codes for CASSLSFLTGYEKLFF.

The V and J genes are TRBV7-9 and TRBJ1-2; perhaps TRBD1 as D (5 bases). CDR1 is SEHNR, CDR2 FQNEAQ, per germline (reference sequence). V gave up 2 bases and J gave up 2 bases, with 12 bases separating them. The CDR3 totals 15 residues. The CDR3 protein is CASSLNSRENYGYTF. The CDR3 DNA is TGTGCCAGCAGCTTAAACTCCAGGGAAAACTATGGCTACACCTTC. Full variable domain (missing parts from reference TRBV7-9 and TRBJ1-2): DTGVSQNPRHKITKRGQNVTFRCDPISEHNRLYWYRQTLGQGPEFLTYFQNEAQLEKSRLLSDRFSAERPKGSFSTLEIQRTEQGDSAMYLCASSLNSRENYGYTFGSGTRLTVV.

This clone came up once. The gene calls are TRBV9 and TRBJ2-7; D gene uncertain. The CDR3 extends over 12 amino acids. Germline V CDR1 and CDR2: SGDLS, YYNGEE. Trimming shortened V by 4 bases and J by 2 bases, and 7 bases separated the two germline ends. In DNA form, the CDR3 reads TGTGCCAGCAGCTCAACCACCTACGAGCAGTACTTC. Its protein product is CASSSTTYEQYF.

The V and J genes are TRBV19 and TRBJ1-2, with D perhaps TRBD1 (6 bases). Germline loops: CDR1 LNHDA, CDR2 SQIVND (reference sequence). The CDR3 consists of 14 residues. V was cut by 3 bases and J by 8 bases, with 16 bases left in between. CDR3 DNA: TGTGCCAGTAGTATCCGGGGGCCTCGAGAGGGCTACACCTTC. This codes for CASSIRGPREGYTF.

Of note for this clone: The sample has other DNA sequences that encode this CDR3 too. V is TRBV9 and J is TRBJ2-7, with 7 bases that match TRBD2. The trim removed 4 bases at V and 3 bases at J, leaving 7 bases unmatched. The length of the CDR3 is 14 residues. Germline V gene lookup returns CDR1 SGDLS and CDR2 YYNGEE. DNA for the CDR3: TGTGCCAGCAGCCAGGGAGGGCCTAGCTACGAGCAGTACTTC. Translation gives CASSQGGPSYEQYF.

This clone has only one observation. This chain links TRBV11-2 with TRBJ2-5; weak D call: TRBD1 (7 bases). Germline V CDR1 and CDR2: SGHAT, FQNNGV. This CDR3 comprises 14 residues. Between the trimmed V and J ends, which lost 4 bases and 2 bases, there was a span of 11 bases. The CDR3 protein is CASSWGDRQETQYF. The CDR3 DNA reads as TGTGCCAGCAGCTGGGGGGACAGACAAGAGACCCAGTACTTC.

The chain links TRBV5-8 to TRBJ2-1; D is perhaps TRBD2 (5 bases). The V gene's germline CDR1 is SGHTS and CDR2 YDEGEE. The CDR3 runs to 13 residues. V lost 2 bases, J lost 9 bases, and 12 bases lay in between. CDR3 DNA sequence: TGTGCCAGCAGCTTTACCGAGGGAGTTGAGCAGTTCTTC. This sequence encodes CASSFTEGVEQFF.

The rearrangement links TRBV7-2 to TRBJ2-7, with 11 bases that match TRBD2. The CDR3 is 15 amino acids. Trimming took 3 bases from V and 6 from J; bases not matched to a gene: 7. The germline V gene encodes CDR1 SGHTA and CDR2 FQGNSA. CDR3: CASSFVAGGWREQYF. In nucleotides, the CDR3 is TGTGCCAGCAGCTTCGTAGCGGGAGGGTGGCGCGAGCAGTACTTC.

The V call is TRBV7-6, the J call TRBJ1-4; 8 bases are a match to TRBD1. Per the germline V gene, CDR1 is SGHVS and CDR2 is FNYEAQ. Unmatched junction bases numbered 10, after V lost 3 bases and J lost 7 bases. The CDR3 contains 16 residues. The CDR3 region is CASSFTTGVGGEKLFF. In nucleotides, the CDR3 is TGTGCCAGCAGCTTTACGACAGGGGTTGGGGGTGAAAAACTGTTTTTT.

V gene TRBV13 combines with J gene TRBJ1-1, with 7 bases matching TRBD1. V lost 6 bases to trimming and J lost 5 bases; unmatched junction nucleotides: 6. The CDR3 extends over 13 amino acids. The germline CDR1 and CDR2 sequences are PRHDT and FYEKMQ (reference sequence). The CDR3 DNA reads TGTGCCAGCAGACTAGGGGGCCGGACTGAAGCTTTCTTT. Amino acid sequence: CASRLGGRTEAFF.

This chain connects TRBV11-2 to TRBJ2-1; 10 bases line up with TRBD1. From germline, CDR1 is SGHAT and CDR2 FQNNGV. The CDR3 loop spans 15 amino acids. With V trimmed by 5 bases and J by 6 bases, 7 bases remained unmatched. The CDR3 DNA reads TGTGCCAGCAGCCCGAACCGGGACAGGGGCAATGAGCAGTTCTTC. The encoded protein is CASSPNRDRGNEQFF.

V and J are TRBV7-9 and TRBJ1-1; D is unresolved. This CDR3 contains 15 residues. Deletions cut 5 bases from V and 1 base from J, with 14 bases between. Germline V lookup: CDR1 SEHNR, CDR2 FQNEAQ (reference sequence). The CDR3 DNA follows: TGTGCCAGCAGCCCGAATTACGAACGGAACACTGAAGCTTTCTTT. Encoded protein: CASSPNYERNTEAFF.

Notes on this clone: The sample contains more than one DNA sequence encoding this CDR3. The CDR3 nucleotides are TGTGCCAGCAGCTCGACTAGCGGGAGGGCCGGATCCTACAATGAGCAGTTCTTC. Residues: CASSSTSGRAGSYNEQFF. The chain has TRBV7-9 and TRBJ2-1, with 14 bases identical to TRBD2. This CDR3 comprises 18 residues. Trimming took 4 bases from V and 1 from J; bases not matched to a gene: 6. Germline loops: CDR1 SEHNR, CDR2 FQNEAQ (reference sequence).

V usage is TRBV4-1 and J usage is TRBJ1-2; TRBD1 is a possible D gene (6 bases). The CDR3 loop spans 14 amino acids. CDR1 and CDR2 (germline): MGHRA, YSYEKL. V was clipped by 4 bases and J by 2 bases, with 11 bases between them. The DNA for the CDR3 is TGCGCCAGCAGCCCTGAGGACAGAAACTATGGCTACACCTTC. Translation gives CASSPEDRNYGYTF.

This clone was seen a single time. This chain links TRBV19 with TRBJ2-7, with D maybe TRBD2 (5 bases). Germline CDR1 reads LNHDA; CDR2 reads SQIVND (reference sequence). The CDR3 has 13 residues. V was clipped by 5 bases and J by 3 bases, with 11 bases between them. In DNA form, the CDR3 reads TGTGCCAGTAGTTGGACTCCTGGCTACGAGCAGTACTTC. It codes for CASSWTPGYEQYF.

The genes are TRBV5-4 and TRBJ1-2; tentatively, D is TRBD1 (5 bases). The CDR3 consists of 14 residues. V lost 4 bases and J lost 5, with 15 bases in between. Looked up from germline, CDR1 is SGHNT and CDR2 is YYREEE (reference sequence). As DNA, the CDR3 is TGTGCCAGCAGCCGGGGGGTTACCGTTTATGGCTACACCTTC. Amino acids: CASSRGVTVYGYTF.

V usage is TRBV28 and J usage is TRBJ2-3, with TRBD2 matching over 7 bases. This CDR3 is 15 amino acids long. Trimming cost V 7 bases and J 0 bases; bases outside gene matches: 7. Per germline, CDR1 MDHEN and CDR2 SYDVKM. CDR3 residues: CASTNGRLSTDTQYF. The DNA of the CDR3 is TGTGCCAGCACCAACGGGAGGCTTAGCACAGATACGCAGTATTTT.